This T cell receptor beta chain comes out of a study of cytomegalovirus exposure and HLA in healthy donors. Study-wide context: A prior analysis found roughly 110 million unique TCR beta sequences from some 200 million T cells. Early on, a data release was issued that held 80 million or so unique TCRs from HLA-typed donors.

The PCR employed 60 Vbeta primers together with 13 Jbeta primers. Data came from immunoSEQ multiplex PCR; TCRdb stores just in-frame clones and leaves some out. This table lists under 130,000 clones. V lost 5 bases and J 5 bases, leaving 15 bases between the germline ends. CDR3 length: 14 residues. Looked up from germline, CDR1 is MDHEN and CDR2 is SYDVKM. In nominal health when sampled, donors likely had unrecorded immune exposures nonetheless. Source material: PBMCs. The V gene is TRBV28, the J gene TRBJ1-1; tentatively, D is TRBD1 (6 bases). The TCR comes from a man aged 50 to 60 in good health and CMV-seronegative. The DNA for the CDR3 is TGTGCCAGCAGTGGATACAGGGTACGGACTGAAGCTTTCTTT. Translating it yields CASSGYRVRTEAFF.